Shown below are 8 T cell receptor beta chains from a single sample sequenced in a study of T cells in tuberculosis. TCRdb's table, derived via immunoSEQ multiplex PCR, lists solely in-frame clones and lacks some. There are about 43,000 clones in the sample; approximately 94% occur only once, and about 2% lies in the top ten. Sequencing was carried out using PBMCs. The receptors shown here come from a donor under 30 with latent tuberculosis or without tuberculosis infection. Some clones in this sample may be carry-over from other donors' samples.

This clone was recorded once. The chain uses TRBV10-3 and TRBJ2-7, with 12 bases matching TRBD2. The V gene's germline CDR1 is ENHRY and CDR2 SYGVKD. The length of the CDR3 is 14 residues. After removal of 6 bases from V and 1 base from J, the junction contained 1 base not matched to a gene. CDR3: CAISGLAGSYEQYF. The CDR3 bases are TGTGCCATCAGCGGACTAGCGGGATCCTACGAGCAGTACTTC.

This rearrangement joins TRBV4-3 to TRBJ2-7; perhaps TRBD2 as D (6 bases). The CDR3 has 15 residues. The germline gives CDR1 LGHNA, CDR2 YSLEER. V was trimmed by 5 bases and J by 0 bases, leaving 14 bases between them. Here the CDR3 DNA reads TGCGCCAGCAGCTTTAAACTAGCCCTCTCCTACGAGCAGTACTTC. Amino acids: CASSFKLALSYEQYF.

V is TRBV6-4 and J is TRBJ2-2; D ambiguous. Germline assignment: CDR1 MRHNA and CDR2 SNTAGT. V lost 0 bases and J 8 bases, leaving 4 bases between the germline ends. The CDR3 sequence is 12 residues long. CDR3 loop: CASSDSRGELFF. The CDR3 nucleotides are TGTGCCAGCAGTGACTCTCGGGGGGAGCTGTTTTTT.

The chain combines TRBV5-4 with TRBJ2-3, with unresolved D. This CDR3 is 13 amino acids long. Germline V gives CDR1 SGHNT, CDR2 YYREEE (reference sequence). V dropped 3 bases and J dropped 0 bases, with 5 bases sitting between them. CDR3 DNA sequence: TGTGCCAGCAGCTATCCTAGCACAGATACGCAGTATTTT. Translated, it gives CASSYPSTDTQYF.

The chain has TRBV30 and TRBJ1-1; D is perhaps TRBD1 (5 bases). Trimming pared 0 bases from V and 1 base from J, leaving 12 bases between. CDR3 length: 15 amino acids. CDR1 is GTSNPN and CDR2 is SVGIG in the germline V gene (reference sequence). CDR3 DNA: TGTGCCTGGAGTGTTCGTGACAGATGGAACACTGAAGCTTTCTTT. This gives the protein CAWSVRDRWNTEAFF.

CDR3 bases: TGTGCCAGTAGTATGGTTAGGGGGAGAATGGATACGCAGTATTTT. Translating gives CASSMVRGRMDTQYF. The J gene is TRBJ2-3, the V gene TRBV19, with D tentatively TRBD1 (6 bases). Germline CDR1 reads LNHDA; CDR2 reads SQIVND (reference sequence). V lost 3 bases, J lost 6 bases, and 16 bases lay in between. The CDR3 runs to 15 residues.

As for this clone: One end of the junction varies from germline; a read error may be responsible. CDR3 amino acids: CSVLNLGRTGSSGGF. DNA of the CDR3: TGCAGCGTCCTCAATTTGGGTCGGACAGGGTCCTCGGGAGGATTC. The rearrangement uses TRBV29-1 and TRBJ2-7; tentatively, D is TRBD1 (8 bases). The CDR3 extends over 15 amino acids. Germline values: CDR1 SQVTM, CDR2 ANQGSEA.

This chain uses TRBV27 with TRBJ2-3, with 12 nucleotides matching TRBD2. Germline CDR1 is MNHEY and CDR2 is SMNVEV (reference sequence). Unmatched junction bases numbered 7, after V lost 1 base and J lost 5 bases. There are 17 residues in the CDR3. CDR3 bases: TGTGCCAGCAGTTTATTTCCTAGCGGGAGGGCGGAAGATACGCAGTATTTT. This translates into CASSLFPSGRAEDTQYF.